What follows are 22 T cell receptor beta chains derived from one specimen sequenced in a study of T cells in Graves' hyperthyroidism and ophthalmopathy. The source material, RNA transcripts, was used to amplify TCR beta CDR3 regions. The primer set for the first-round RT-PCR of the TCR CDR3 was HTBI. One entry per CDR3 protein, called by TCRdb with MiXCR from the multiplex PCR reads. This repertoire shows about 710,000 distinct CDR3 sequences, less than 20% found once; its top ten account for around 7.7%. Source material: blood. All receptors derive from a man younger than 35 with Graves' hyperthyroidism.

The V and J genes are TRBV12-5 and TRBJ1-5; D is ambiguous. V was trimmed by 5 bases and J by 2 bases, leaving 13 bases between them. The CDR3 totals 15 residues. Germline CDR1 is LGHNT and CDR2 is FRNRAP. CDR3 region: CASGPDIVGNQPQHF. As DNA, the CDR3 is TGTGCTAGTGGTCCCGACATCGTCGGCAATCAGCCCCAGCATTTT.

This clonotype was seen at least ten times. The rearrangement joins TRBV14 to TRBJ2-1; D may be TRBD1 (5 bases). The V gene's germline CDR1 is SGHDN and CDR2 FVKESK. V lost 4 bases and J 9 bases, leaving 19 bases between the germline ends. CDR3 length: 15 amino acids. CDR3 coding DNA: TGTGCCAGCAGCCTCCAGGGTCAGGGCATTGGTGAGCAGTTCTTC. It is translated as CASSLQGQGIGEQFF.

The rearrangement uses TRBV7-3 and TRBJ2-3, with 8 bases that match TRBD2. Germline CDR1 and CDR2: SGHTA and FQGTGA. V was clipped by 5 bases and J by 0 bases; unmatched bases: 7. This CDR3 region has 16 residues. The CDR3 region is CASSKAAGASTDTQYF. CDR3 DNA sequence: TGTGCCAGCAGCAAGGCAGCGGGGGCTAGCACAGATACGCAGTATTTT.

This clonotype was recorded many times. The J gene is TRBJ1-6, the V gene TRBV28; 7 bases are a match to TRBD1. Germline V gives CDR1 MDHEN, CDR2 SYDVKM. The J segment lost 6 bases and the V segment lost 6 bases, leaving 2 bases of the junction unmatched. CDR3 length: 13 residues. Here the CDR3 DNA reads TGTGCCAGCAGGGGACAGATTAATTCACCCCTCCACTTT. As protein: CASRGQINSPLHF.

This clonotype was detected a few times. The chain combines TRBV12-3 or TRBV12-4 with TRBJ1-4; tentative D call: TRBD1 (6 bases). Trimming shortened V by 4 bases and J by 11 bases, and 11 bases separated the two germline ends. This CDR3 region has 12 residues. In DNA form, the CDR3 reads TGTGCCAGCAGTTCGACAGGTCAGAAACTGTTTTTT. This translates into CASSSTGQKLFF.

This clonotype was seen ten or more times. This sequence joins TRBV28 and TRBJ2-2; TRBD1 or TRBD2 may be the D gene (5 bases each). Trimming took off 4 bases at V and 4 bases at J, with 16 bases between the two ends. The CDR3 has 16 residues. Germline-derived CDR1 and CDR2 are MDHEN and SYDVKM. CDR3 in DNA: TGTGCCAGCAGTTCCAGGGAAGGGACGTCCACCGGGGAGCTGTTTTTT. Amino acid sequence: CASSSREGTSTGELFF. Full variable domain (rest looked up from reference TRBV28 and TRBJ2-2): DVKVTQSSRYLVKRTGEKVFLECVQDMDHENMFWYRQDPGLGLRLIYFSYDVKMKEKGDIPEGYSVSREKKERFSLILESASTNQTSMYLCASSSREGTSTGELFFGEGSRLTVL.

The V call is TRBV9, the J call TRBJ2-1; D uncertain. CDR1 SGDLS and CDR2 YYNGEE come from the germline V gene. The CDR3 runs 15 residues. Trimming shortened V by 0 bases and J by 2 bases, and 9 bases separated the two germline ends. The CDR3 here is CASSVAGITYNEQFF. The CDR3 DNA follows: TGTGCCAGCAGCGTAGCTGGGATCACCTACAATGAGCAGTTCTTC.

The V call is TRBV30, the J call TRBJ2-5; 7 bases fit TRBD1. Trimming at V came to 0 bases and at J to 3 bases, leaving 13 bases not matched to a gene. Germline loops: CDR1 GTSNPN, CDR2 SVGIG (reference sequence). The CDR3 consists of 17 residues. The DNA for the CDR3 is TGTGCCTGGAGTGTATTCCGAGAGGGGGACAGAGAAGAGACCCAGTACTTC. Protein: CAWSVFREGDREETQYF.

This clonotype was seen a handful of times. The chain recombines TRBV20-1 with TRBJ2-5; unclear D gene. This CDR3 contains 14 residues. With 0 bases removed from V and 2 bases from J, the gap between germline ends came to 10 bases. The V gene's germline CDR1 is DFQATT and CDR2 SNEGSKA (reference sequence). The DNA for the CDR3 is TGCAGTGCTAGAGATCGGACCTTACAAGAGACCCAGTACTTC. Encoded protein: CSARDRTLQETQYF.

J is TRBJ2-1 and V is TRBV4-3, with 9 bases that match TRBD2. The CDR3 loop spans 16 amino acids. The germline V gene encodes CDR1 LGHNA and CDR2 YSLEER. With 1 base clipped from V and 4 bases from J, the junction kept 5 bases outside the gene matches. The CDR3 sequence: CASSQVASGDYNEQFF. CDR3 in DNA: TGCGCCAGCAGCCAAGTGGCTAGCGGGGATTACAATGAGCAGTTCTTC.

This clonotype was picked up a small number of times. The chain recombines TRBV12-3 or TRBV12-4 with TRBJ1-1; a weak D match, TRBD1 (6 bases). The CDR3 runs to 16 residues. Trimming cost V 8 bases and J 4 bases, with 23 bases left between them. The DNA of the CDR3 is TGTGCCAGCGGCGTTATTGGGGGGCGCGGTGTCACTGAAGCTTTCTTT. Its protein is CASGVIGGRGVTEAFF.

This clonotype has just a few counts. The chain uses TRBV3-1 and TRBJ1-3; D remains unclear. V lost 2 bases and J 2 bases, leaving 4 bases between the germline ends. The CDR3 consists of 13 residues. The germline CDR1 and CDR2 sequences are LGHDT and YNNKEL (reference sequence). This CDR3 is CASSQPTGNTIYF. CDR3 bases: TGTGCCAGCAGCCAACCGACTGGAAACACCATATATTTT. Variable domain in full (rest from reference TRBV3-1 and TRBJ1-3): DTAVSQTPKYLVTQMGNDKSIKCEQNLGHDTMYWYKQDSKKFLKIMFSYNNKELIINETVPNRFSPKSPDKAHLNLHINSLELGDSAVYFCASSQPTGNTIYFGEGSWLTVV.

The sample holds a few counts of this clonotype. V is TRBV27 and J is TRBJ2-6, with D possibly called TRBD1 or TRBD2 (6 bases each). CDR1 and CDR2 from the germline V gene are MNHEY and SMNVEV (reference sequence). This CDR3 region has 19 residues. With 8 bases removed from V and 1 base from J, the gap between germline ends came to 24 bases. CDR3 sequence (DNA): TGTGCCAGCGCCCTATGGTCGGGGGCTATACCTTCTGGGGCCAACGTCCTGACTTTC. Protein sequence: CASALWSGAIPSGANVLTF.

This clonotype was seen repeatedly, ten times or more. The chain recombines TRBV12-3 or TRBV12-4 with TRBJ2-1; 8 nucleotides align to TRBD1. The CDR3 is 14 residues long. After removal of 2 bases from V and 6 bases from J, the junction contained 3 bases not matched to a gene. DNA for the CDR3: TGTGCCAGCAGTTTAAGGGACAGGCGCAATGAGCAGTTCTTC. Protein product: CASSLRDRRNEQFF.

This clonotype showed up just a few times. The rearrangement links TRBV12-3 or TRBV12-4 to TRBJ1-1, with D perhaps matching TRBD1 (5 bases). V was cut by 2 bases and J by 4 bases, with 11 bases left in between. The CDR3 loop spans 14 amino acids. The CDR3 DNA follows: TGTGCCAGCAGTTTATCCAGCGGGGGCACTGAAGCTTTCTTT. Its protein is CASSLSSGGTEAFF.

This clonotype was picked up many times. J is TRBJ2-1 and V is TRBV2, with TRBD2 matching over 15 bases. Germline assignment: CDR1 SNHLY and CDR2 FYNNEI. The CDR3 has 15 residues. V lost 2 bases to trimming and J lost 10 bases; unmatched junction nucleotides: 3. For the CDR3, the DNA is TGTGCCAGCAGTGAAAAGGGACTAGCGGGAGGAGAGCAGTTCTTC. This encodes CASSEKGLAGGEQFF.

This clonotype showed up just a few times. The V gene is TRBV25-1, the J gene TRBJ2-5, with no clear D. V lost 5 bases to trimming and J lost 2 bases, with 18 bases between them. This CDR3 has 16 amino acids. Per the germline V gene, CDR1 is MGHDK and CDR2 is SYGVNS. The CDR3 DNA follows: TGTGCCAGCAGTAACCGGACCGTCGGGCTTCAAGAGACCCAGTACTTC. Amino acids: CASSNRTVGLQETQYF.

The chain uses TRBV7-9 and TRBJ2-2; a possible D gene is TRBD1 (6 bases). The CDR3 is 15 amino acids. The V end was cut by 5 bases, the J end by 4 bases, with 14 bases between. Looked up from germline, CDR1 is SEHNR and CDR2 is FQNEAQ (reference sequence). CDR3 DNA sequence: TGTGCCAGCAGCCCCACAGGGTCCGCCACCGGGGAGCTGTTTTTT. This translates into CASSPTGSATGELFF. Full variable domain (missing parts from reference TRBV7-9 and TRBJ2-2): DTGVSQNPRHKITKRGQNVTFRCDPISEHNRLYWYRQTLGQGPEFLTYFQNEAQLEKSRLLSDRFSAERPKGSFSTLEIQRTEQGDSAMYLCASSPTGSATGELFFGEGSRLTVL.

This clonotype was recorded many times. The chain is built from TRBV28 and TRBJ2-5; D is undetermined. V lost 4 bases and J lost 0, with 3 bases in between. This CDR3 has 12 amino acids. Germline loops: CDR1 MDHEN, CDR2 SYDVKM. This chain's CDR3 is CASSSYQETQYF. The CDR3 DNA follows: TGTGCCAGCAGTTCTTACCAAGAGACCCAGTACTTC.

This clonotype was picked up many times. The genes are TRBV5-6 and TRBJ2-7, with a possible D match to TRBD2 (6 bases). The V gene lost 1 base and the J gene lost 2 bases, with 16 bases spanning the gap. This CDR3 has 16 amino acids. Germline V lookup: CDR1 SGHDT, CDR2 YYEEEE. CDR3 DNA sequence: TGTGCCAGCAGCTTGTATGGCGCGGGAACCCCCTACGAGCAGTACTTC. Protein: CASSLYGAGTPYEQYF.

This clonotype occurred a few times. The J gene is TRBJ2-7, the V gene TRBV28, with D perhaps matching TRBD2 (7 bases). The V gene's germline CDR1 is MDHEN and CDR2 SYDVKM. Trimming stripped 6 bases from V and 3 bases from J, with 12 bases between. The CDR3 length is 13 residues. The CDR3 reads CASRRGGVYEQYF. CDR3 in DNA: TGTGCCAGCAGGAGGGGGGGAGTCTACGAGCAGTACTTC.

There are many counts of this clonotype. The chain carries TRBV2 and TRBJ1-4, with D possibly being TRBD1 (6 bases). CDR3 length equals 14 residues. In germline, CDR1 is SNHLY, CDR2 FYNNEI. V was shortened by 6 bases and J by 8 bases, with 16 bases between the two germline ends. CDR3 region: CASRFWGAGEKLFF. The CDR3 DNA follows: TGTGCCAGCAGATTCTGGGGGGCTGGGGAAAAACTGTTTTTT.